The rows below give T cell receptor beta chains drawn from one sample of a study of T cell responses to AZD1222 COVID-19 vaccine. The method was immunoSEQ multiplex PCR; TCRdb's version includes in-frame clones alone and lacks a portion of them. This sample carries more than 110,000 clones, under 95% of them seen once, and the ten largest clones take about 9.1%. The sequencing used peripheral blood, collected on day 0 of AZD1222 vaccination. The receptor source for this set is an adult in good health. CDR3s include the opening cysteine and the closing phenylalanine or tryptophan. D genes are given only for firm matches. Where a row states a size, it is once, few, many or the class of an expanded clone; other rows omit it.

j_call v_call clone_size d_call cdr3_aa cdr3_nt
TRBJ1-5 TRBV24-1 - - CATSLGVNQPQHF TGTGCCACCAGTCTAGGGGTAAATCAGCCCCAGCATTTT
TRBJ2-1 TRBV27 - - CASSPQGHEQFF TGTGCCAGCAGTCCCCAGGGGCATGAGCAGTTCTTC
TRBJ1-2 TRBV3-1/TRBV3-2 - - CASSQGANYGYTF TGTGCCAGCAGCCAAGGAGCGAACTATGGCTACACCTTC
TRBJ2-3 TRBV4-1 - TRBD2 CASSLPGGGGAQYF TGCGCCAGCAGCCTCCCCGGGGGCGGGGGGGCCCAGTATTTT
TRBJ2-7 TRBV6-6 once - CASSYKGEQYF TGTGCCAGCAGTTACAAAGGGGAGCAGTACTTC
TRBJ2-7 TRBV7-2 - TRBD2 CASSSRTSGNYEQYF TGTGCCAGCAGCTCAAGGACTAGCGGGAACTACGAGCAGTACTTC
TRBJ1-4 TRBV28 - TRBD1 CASSGDSVNEKLFF TGTGCCAGCAGTGGGGACAGCGTCAATGAAAAACTGTTTTTT
TRBJ2-3 TRBV19 - - CASSIGPLPDTQYF TGTGCCAGTAGTATTGGTCCCCTCCCAGATACGCAGTATTTT
TRBJ2-1 TRBV11-2 - - CASSPFGTYPYNEQFF TGTGCCAGCAGCCCCTTCGGGACCTACCCTTACAATGAGCAGTTCTTC
TRBJ2-7 TRBV7-9 once - CASSFVRDIGQYF TGTGCCAGCAGCTTCGTCCGGGACATAGGGCAGTACTTC
TRBJ2-5 TRBV6-5 - - CASSYSNQETQYF TGTGCCAGCAGTTACTCAAACCAAGAGACCCAGTACTTC
TRBJ1-4 TRBV6-5 - TRBD1 CASKSRGTVNEKLFF TGTGCCAGCAAAAGTCGAGGGACAGTTAATGAAAAACTGTTTTTT
TRBJ1-2 TRBV7-2 - TRBD1 CASNQAGGVGYGYTF TGTGCCAGCAATCAGGCAGGGGGCGTAGGGTATGGCTACACCTTC
TRBJ2-1 TRBV7-8 once - CASAGDSAEQFF TGTGCCTCCGCAGGGGATAGTGCTGAGCAGTTCTTC
TRBJ1-6 TRBV5-6 - TRBD1 CASSLWTGGSYNSPLHF TGTGCCAGCAGCCTATGGACAGGAGGCTCCTATAATTCACCCCTCCACTTT
TRBJ1-1 TRBV2 - TRBD1 CASSPRGQWTEAFF TGTGCCAGCAGCCCCAGGGGGCAGTGGACTGAAGCTTTCTTT
TRBJ1-1 TRBV19 - - CASSWGMNTEAFF TGTGCCAGTAGTTGGGGGATGAACACTGAAGCTTTCTTT